These 6 T cell receptor beta chains originate from one sample sequenced in a study of T-cell memory formation after mild COVID-19. TCRdb re-derived calls from the 5' RACE reads in MiXCR, one entry per CDR3 protein. Of a few hundred thousand distinct CDR3 sequences in the sample, about 15% were seen once. The sequencing input was PBMCs or a T cell subset sorted from them (not recorded which). These receptors came from a man aged 18-30 years who had mild COVID-19 (a few samples of this study predate the infection). Cell type and time point are not known.

This clonotype was detected many times. The rearrangement joins TRBV3-1 to TRBJ1-6; possible D gene TRBD1, 6 bases. The CDR3 covers 14 residues. CDR1 is LGHDT and CDR2 is YNNKEL in the germline V gene (reference sequence). Trimming left V 6 bases short and J 7 bases short, with 13 bases between. CDR3 DNA: TGTGCCAGCAGGGAGACAGGAAGAAATTCACCCCTCCACTTT. It codes for CASRETGRNSPLHF.

This chain links TRBV6-2 or TRBV6-3 with TRBJ2-3; maybe TRBD2 (5 bases). V was pared by 7 bases and J by 0 bases, with 14 bases between. The CDR3 runs to 15 residues. Germline V gives CDR1 MNHEY, CDR2 SVGEGT. CDR3 region: CASTQDSSSTDTQYF. The CDR3 DNA is TGTGCCAGCACCCAGGACTCGTCAAGCACAGATACGCAGTATTTT.

This clonotype was detected ten times or more. CDR3 nucleotide sequence: TGTGCCAGCAGCTTAGCCAGCCAGGGGAATCAGCCCCAGCATTTT. It encodes CASSLASQGNQPQHF. This chain joins TRBV7-2 and TRBJ1-5; a weak D match, TRBD1 (6 bases). From germline, CDR1 is SGHTA and CDR2 FQGNSA. V lost 0 bases and J 4 bases, leaving 10 bases between the germline ends. CDR3 length: 15 residues.

This clonotype was counted between two and nine times. V and J are TRBV5-1 and TRBJ1-5; D unclear. CDR1 is SGHRS and CDR2 is YFSETQ in the germline V gene. The CDR3 totals 15 residues. Trimming left V 0 bases short and J 2 bases short, with 9 bases between. CDR3 nucleotides: TGCGCCAGCAGCTTGGCGGGATTTGGCAATCAGCCCCAGCATTTT. Translated: CASSLAGFGNQPQHF.

J is TRBJ1-1 and V is TRBV20-1, with a weak D call TRBD1 (6 bases). The CDR3 runs 15 residues. Trimming removed 0 bases from V and 5 bases from J, with 16 bases in between. From germline, CDR1 is DFQATT and CDR2 SNEGSKA (reference sequence). The CDR3 loop is CSARDYRRGGTEAFF. The CDR3, as DNA: TGCAGTGCTAGAGATTATCGGAGGGGGGGTACTGAAGCTTTCTTT.

This clonotype was detected only a few times. J is TRBJ1-1 and V is TRBV18, with a tentative D call TRBD1 (5 bases). With 6 bases removed from V and 5 bases from J, the gap between germline ends came to 13 bases. The germline V gene encodes CDR1 KGHSH and CDR2 LQKENI. The CDR3 totals 13 residues. The CDR3 spells CASSLLGTTEAFF. For the CDR3, the DNA is TGTGCCAGCTCGCTACTTGGGACTACTGAAGCTTTCTTT.